The sequence of this T cell receptor beta chain was determined in a study of T cells in localized non-small cell lung cancer (dated by TCRdb to the early 2020s). Study-level background: The study analyzed T cell repertoires of under 250 early-stage NSCLC patients, comparing tumors and uninvolved tumor-adjacent lungs. All 230 or so NSCLC patients in the cohort were treatment-naive and had localized lung tumors that were resected. NSCLC patients had a mean age of approximately 66 years, and more than 120 were male and more than 90 female.

Overall results and qualifications from the work: A median of around 50 of the top 100 tumor clones turned up in the paired uninvolved adjacent lung, and 25 to 30 of those clones also ranked among the top 100 of that same adjacent lung. Since the design was exploratory, TCR variables were selected using unadjusted p-values with no false-discovery rate correction. Higher blood T cell density associated with longer overall survival, while higher adjacent-lung clonality associated with shorter survival. Multi-region tumor sequencing was not performed, so intratumor heterogeneity could not be excluded. Uninvolved tumor-adjacent lung showed the highest T cell clonality, higher than tumor, which suggests more focused antigenic responses in the uninvolved tumor-adjacent lung.

The sample holds a few counts of this clone. The target of this receptor is not known. No base-level quality is on record; no much larger clone is a single base apart. TCR beta CDR3 regions were sequenced from DNA using the immunoSEQ Assay. The paper's processing steps were these. T cell density was computed as TCR beta template counts normalized to usable DNA estimated by amplifying housekeeping genes. Richness was estimated with the preseqR package, extrapolating to 400,000 templates for PBMC samples and 120,000 templates for tissue samples. Clonality was taken to be one minus Pielou's evenness. Tissue-enriched TCRs were identified by differential abundance testing using productive amino-acid clonotypes, minimum total count 5 and alpha 0.1. Repertoire overlap between compartments was quantified with the Jaccard Index and Morisita Overlap Index. TCR beta CDR3s were clustered by GLIPH together with public tetramer-defined viral CDR3s, and at least three viral sequences plus V-gene enrichment were required for viral motifs. Here the immuneACCESS table is served through TCRdb, limited to in-frame sequences with V and J called. Missing clones are a known gap in these copies; in checked studies unresolved V genes cover under half, and the rest lacks a known reason. V, J and clone size are taken as reported in that table, and D and trimming were inferred from the DNA itself. The sample table contains fewer than 2,500 clones; only one count was recorded for approximately 20% of them. About 10% of the sample goes to the ten largest clones.

Uninvolved adjacent lung was sampled at least 2 cm away from the tumor margin, and two independent pathologists confirmed that the tissue had no atypia. At diagnosis, tumor, uninvolved tumor-adjacent lung and peripheral blood were collected and then preserved as a mix of FFPE and fresh-frozen material. The germline V gene specifies MNHGY as CDR1 and SAAAGT as CDR2. The trim is 6 bases for V and 8 bases for J, with a gap of 16 bases between the germline ends. Taken from cysteine to phenylalanine, the CDR3 has 13 residues. Kept here is only the CDR3 DNA, which spans 39 bases and is read in frame from base 1.

The chain is encoded by TRBV6-8 joined to TRBJ1-2; a confident D gene designation cannot be given. The clonotype was recovered from a male donor at least 60 years old with stage I squamous cell lung carcinoma. The material was normal lung tissue next to the tumor, obtained before any cancer treatment. This receptor has the CDR3 CASSLDPFGGYTF. The bases are TGTGCCAGCAGCCTAGATCCTTTTGGCGGCTACACCTTC.